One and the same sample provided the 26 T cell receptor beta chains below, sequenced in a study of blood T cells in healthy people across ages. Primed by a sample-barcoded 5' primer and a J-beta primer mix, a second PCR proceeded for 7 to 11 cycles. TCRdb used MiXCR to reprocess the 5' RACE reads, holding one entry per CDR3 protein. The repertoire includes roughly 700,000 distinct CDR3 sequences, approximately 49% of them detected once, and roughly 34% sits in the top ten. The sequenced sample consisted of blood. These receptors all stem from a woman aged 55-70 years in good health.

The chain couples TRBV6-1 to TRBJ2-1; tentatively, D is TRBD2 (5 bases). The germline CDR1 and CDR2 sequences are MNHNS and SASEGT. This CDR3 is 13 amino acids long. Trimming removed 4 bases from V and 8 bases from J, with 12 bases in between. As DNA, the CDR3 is TGTGCCAGCAGTGCATCGCCGGGGTATGAGCAGTTCTTC. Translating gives CASSASPGYEQFF.

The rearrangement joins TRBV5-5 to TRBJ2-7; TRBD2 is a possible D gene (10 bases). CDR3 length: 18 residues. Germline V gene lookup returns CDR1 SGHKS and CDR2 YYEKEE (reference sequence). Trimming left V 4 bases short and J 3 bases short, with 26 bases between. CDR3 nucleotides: TGTGCCAGCAGCCGGACAGGGGCTAGCGGGAGTGTTAGCTACGAGCAGTACTTC. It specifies CASSRTGASGSVSYEQYF.

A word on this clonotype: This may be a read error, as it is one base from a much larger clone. The CDR3 DNA is TGCAGTGCTCAGGGGACCATAGGGTACTACAAGCAGTACTTC. Amino acids: CSAQGTIGYYKQYF. The rearrangement uses TRBV20-1 and TRBJ2-4; maybe TRBD1 (6 bases). Trimming took off 5 bases at V and 13 bases at J, with 24 bases between the two ends. This CDR3 has 14 residues. Germline CDR1 reads DFQATT; CDR2 reads SNEGSKA (reference sequence).

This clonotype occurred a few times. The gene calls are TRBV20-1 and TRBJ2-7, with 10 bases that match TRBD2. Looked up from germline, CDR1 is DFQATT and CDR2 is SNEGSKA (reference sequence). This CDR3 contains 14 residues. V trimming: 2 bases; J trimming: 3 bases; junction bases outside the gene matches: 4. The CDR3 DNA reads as TGCAGTGCTAGACTACTAGCGGGAAACTACGAGCAGTACTTC. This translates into CSARLLAGNYEQYF.

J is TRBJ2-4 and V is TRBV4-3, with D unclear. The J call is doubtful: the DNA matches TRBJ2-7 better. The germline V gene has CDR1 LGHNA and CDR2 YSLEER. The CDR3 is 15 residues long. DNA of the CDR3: TGCGCCAGCAGCACAACGCTGACGGCTTTTTGCGAGCAGTACTTC. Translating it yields CASSTTLTAFCEQYF.

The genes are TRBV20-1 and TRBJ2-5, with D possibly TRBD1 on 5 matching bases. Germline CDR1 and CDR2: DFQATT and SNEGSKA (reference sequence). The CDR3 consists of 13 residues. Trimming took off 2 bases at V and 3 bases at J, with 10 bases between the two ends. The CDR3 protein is CSARSDREETQYF. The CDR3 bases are TGCAGTGCTAGATCTGACAGAGAAGAGACCCAGTACTTC.

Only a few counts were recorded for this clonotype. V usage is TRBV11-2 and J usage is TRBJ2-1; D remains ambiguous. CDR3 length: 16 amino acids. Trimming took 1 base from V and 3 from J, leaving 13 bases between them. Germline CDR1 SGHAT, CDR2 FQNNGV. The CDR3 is CASSLGSGPIYNEQFF. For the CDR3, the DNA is TGTGCCAGCAGCTTAGGGTCTGGCCCAATCTACAATGAGCAGTTCTTC.

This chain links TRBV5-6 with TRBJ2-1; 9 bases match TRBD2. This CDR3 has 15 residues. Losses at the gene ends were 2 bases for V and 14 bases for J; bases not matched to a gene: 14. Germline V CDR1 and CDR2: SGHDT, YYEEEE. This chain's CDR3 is CASSFVRREGEGKFF. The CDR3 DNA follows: TGTGCCAGCAGCTTTGTTCGGCGGGAGGGCGAGGGAAAGTTCTTC. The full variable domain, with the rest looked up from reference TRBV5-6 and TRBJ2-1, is DAGVTQSPTHLIKTRGQQVTLRCSPKSGHDTVSWYQQALGQGPQFIFQYYEEEERQRGNFPDRFSGHQFPNYSSELNVNALLLGDSALYLCASSFVRREGEGKFFGPGTRLTVL.

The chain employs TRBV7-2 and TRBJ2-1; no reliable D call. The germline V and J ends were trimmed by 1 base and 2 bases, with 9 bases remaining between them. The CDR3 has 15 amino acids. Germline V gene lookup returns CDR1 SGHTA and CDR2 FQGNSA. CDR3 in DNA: TGTGCCAGCAGCTTAGGGCCGACGACCTACAATGAGCAGTTCTTC. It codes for CASSLGPTTYNEQFF.

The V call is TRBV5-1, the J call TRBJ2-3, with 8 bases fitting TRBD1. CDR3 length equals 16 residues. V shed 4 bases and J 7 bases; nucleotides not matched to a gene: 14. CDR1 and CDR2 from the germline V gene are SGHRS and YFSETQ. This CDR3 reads CASSPRGTGQVYTQYF. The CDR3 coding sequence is TGCGCCAGCAGCCCCCGGGGGACAGGTCAAGTTTATACGCAGTATTTT.

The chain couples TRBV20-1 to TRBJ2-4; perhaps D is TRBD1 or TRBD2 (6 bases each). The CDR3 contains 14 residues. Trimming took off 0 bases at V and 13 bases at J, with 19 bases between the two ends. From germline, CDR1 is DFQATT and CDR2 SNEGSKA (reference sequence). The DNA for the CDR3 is TGCAGTGCTAGAGATCGGAGGGGGTTGAATGAGCAGTACTTC. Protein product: CSARDRRGLNEQYF.

CDR3 DNA: TGTGCCAGCAGTTCCTTGGGACAGGGAGACACCGGGGAGCTGTTTTTT. It codes for CASSSLGQGDTGELFF. V gene TRBV6-6 combines with J gene TRBJ2-2, with TRBD1 matching over 9 bases. The CDR3 is made up of 16 amino acids. Germline assignment: CDR1 MNHNY and CDR2 SVGAGI (reference sequence). The J segment lost 3 bases and the V segment lost 4 bases, leaving 6 bases of the junction unmatched.

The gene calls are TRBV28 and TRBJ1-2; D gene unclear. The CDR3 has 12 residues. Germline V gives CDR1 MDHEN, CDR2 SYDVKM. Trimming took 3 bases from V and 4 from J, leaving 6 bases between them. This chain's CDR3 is CASSFAAYGYTF. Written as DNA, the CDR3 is TGTGCCAGCAGTTTTGCAGCCTATGGCTACACCTTC.

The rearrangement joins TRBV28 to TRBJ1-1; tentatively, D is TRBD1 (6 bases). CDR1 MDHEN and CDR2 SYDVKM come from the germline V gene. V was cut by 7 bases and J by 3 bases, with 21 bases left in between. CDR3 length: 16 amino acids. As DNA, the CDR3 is TGTGCCAGCAATCCCCCACAAGACAGGAGATACACTGAAGCTTTCTTT. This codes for CASNPPQDRRYTEAFF.

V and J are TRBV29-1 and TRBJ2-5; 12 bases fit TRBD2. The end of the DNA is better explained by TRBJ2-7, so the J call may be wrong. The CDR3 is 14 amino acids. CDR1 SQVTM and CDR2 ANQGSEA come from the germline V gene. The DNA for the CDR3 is TGCAGCGTTGAATCTAGCGGGAGGGAATACGAGCAGTACTTC. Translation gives CSVESSGREYEQYF.

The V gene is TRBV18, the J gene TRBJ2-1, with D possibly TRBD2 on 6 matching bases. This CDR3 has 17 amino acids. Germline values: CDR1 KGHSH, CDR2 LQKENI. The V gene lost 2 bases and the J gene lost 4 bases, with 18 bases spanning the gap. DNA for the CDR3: TGTGCCAGCTCACCAAGCCTAGCGAATATATGGTACAATGAGCAGTTCTTC. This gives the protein CASSPSLANIWYNEQFF.

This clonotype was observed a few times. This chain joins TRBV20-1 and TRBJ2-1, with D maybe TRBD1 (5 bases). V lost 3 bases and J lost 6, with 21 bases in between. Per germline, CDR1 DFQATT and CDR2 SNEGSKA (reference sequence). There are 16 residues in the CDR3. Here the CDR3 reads CSASLPRQGLTNEQFF. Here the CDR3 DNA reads TGCAGTGCTAGTCTCCCCCGGCAGGGTCTCACCAATGAGCAGTTCTTC.

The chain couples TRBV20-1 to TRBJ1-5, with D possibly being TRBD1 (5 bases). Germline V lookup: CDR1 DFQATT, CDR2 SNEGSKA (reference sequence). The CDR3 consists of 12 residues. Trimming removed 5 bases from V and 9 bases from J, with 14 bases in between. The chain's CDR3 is CSASDTSSPQHF. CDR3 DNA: TGCAGTGCTTCGGACACTTCTTCGCCCCAGCATTTT.

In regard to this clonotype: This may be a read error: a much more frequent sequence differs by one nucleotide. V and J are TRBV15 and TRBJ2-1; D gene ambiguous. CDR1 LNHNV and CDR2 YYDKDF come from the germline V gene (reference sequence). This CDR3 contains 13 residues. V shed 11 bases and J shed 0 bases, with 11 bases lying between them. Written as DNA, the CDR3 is TGTGCCGCCTCTAAATCCTCCTACAATGAGCAGTTCTTC. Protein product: CAASKSSYNEQFF.

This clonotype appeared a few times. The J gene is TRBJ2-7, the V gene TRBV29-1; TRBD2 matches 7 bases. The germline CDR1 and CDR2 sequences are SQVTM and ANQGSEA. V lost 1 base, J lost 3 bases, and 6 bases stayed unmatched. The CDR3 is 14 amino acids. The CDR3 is CSVEVPSGVYEQYF. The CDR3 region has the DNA TGCAGCGTTGAAGTCCCTAGCGGCGTCTACGAGCAGTACTTC.

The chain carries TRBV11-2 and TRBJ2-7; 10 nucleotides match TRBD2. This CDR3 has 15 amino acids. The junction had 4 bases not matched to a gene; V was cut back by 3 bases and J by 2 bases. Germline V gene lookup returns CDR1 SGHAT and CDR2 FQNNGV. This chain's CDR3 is CASSFTLAGAYEQYF. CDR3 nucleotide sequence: TGTGCCAGCAGCTTTACTCTAGCGGGGGCCTACGAGCAGTACTTC.

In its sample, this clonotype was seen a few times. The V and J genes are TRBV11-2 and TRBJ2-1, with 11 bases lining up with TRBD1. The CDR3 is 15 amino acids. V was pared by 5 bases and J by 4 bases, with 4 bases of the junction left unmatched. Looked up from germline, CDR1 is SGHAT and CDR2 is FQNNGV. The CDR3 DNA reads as TGTGCCAGCAGCCACCGGGACAGGGGGTACAATGAGCAGTTCTTC. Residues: CASSHRDRGYNEQFF.

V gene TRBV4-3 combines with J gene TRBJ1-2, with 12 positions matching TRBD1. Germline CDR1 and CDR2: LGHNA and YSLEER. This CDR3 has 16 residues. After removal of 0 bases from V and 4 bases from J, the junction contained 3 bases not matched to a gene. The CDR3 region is CASSQEGTGGAYGYTF. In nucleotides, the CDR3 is TGCGCCAGCAGCCAAGAAGGGACAGGGGGCGCCTATGGCTACACCTTC.

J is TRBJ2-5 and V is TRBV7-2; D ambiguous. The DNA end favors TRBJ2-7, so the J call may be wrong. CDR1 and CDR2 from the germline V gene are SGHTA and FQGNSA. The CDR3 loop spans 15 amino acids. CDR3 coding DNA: TGTGCCAGCAGCAGGTCTCGGGTGGAGAACTACGAGCAGTACTTC. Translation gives CASSRSRVENYEQYF.

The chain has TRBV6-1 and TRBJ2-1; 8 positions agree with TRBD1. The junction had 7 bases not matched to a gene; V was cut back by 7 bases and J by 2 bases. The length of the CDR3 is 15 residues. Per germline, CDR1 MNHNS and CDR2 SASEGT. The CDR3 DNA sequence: TGTGCCAGCAAATCAGGGGGCGCGACCTACAATGAGCAGTTCTTC. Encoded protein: CASKSGGATYNEQFF.

The CDR3 DNA follows: TGCAGTGCCCAAGCGGACAGGGGGCTTTACGAGCAGTACTTC. Translating gives CSAQADRGLYEQYF. The chain is built from TRBV20-1 and TRBJ2-5; 11 bases match TRBD1. Judging by the DNA end, TRBJ2-7 fits better; the J call may be wrong. CDR3 length equals 14 residues. The germline V gene encodes CDR1 DFQATT and CDR2 SNEGSKA (reference sequence).